Shown below are 7 T cell receptor beta chains from a single sample sequenced in a study of CD8+CD57+ T cells in acquired aplastic anemia. The patients chosen for sequencing had shown expansion of CD8+CD57+ cells (detected by flow cytometry). The template used for profiling TCR beta VDJ and CDR3 was genomic DNA. TCRdb used MiXCR to reprocess the reads, holding one entry per CDR3 protein. The data contain about 180,000 distinct CDR3 sequences, almost 50% of them singletons. Specimen: sorted CD4+, CD8+, or CD8+CD57+ T cells (not recorded which) from PBMCs. Every receptor here comes from a human donor with aplastic anemia.

In this sample, this clonotype turned up a few times. The V gene is TRBV2, the J gene TRBJ2-7; no definite D call. Germline CDR1 and CDR2: SNHLY and FYNNEI. The V and J ends lost 2 bases and 1 base respectively, with 12 bases between them. There are 15 residues in the CDR3. CDR3 in amino acids: CASSERQFRSYEQYF. CDR3 DNA: TGTGCCAGCAGTGAACGGCAGTTTAGGTCCTACGAGCAGTACTTC.

The sample holds many counts of this clonotype. The chain employs TRBV24-1 and TRBJ2-5, with 8 bases fitting TRBD2. The CDR3 consists of 16 residues. The ends lost 3 bases at V and 4 bases at J; junction bases unmatched: 9. Germline CDR1 KGHDR, CDR2 SFDVKD. CDR3 bases: TGTGCCACCAGTGATCCGACTAGCGTTGGGGCAGAGACCCAGTACTTC. Protein product: CATSDPTSVGAETQYF.

This clonotype has at least ten counts. The rearrangement links TRBV6-6 to TRBJ2-5, with 9 bases fitting TRBD1. CDR1 is MNHNY and CDR2 is SVGAGI in the germline V gene (reference sequence). This CDR3 region has 17 residues. V trimming: 2 bases; J trimming: 1 base; junction bases outside the gene matches: 8. As DNA, the CDR3 is TGTGCCAGCAGTTACGGAGCGGGACAGGGCCTCCAAGAGACCCAGTACTTC. It yields the protein CASSYGAGQGLQETQYF.

V is TRBV5-1 and J is TRBJ1-4, with TRBD1 identical over 7 bases. CDR1 and CDR2 (germline): SGHRS, YFSETQ. Unmatched junction bases numbered 6, after V lost 3 bases and J lost 4 bases. The CDR3 sequence is 15 residues long. The chain's CDR3 is CASSSRGTDNEKLFF. DNA of the CDR3: TGCGCCAGCAGCTCCCGAGGGACAGATAATGAAAAACTGTTTTTT.

This clonotype turned up a few times. CDR3 DNA sequence: TGCAGCGTTCTACACGGTGGCTACACCTTC. Protein: CSVLHGGYTF. The chain is built from TRBV29-1 and TRBJ1-2; D is undetermined. The CDR3 consists of 10 residues. Germline assignment: CDR1 SQVTM and CDR2 ANQGSEA. Between the trimmed V and J ends, which lost 5 bases and 7 bases, there was a span of 8 bases.

As regards this clonotype: A much larger clone lies a single base off, so this may be a read error. The chain couples TRBV10-3 to TRBJ1-5, with D possibly being TRBD1 (5 bases). The germline V gene encodes CDR1 ENHRY and CDR2 SYGVKD. The CDR3 consists of 13 residues. V was shortened by 11 bases and J by 6 bases, with 17 bases between the two germline ends. The CDR3 bases are TGTGCCGGCAGTTACGGAAGGGGTCAGCCCCAGCATTTT. Translation: CAGSYGRGQPQHF.

The sample holds a few counts of this clonotype. The rearrangement links TRBV6-1 to TRBJ2-1; either TRBD1 or TRBD2 may fit D (5 bases each). Trimming left V 8 bases short and J 12 bases short, with 23 bases between. The germline CDR1 and CDR2 sequences are MNHNS and SASEGT. This CDR3 comprises 14 residues. The CDR3 here is CASVEGRALNRQFF. The CDR3 DNA reads as TGTGCCAGCGTCGAGGGGAGAGCTCTAAACAGGCAGTTCTTC.